The rows below give T cell receptor beta chains drawn from one sample of a study of coeliac disease. TCRdb keeps only in-frame clones here, not all; method: immunoSEQ multiplex PCR. This sample has approximately 4,000 clones; approximately 50% occur once, and the top ten carry 5.7%. Specimen: lymphocytes from the gut lamina propria. The receptors shown here come from a man between 65 and 85 years old without celiac disease. Both conserved end residues are trimmed from each CDR3. D genes are given only for firm matches.

CDR3 length,J gene,V gene,D gene,CDR3 protein
12,TRBJ2-5,TRBV15,TRBD1,ATSRDRGLETQY
12,TRBJ2-7,TRBV2,TRBD1,ASSEGDRENEQY
13,TRBJ2-7,TRBV6-5,-,ASRLGRSGTYEQY
12,TRBJ1-2,TRBV25-1,-,ASSEFPDGRGYT
13,TRBJ1-6,TRBV11-3,TRBD1,ASSLGTGRNSPLH
13,TRBJ1-2,TRBV6-5,TRBD1,ASSRDRARLDGYT
12,TRBJ2-2,TRBV15,-,ATSPEKRAGELF
14,TRBJ1-3,TRBV6-5,TRBD1,ASSYGTGGPGNTIY
12,TRBJ1-1,TRBV9,-,ASSVAFPGDEAF
12,TRBJ2-3,TRBV10-3,TRBD2,AISGGSGQDTQY
14,TRBJ1-1,TRBV6-1,-,ASSEGRGPRSTEAF
13,TRBJ1-3,TRBV7-6,-,ASSLGGFSGNTIY
12,TRBJ2-2,TRBV7-7,-,ASRKQAGPGELF
13,TRBJ1-2,TRBV4-1,TRBD1,ASSHVGQGASGYT
11,TRBJ2-5,TRBV18,TRBD1,ASLRGQKETQY
14,TRBJ1-5,TRBV19,TRBD1,ASTLFGQGLNQPQH
12,TRBJ2-7,TRBV7-2,TRBD2,ASSKAGLSYEQY
16,TRBJ2-3,TRBV9,-,ASSPRQWGTSSTDTQY
14,TRBJ2-1,TRBV25-1,TRBD1,ASSESAGTAHNEQF
12,TRBJ2-1,TRBV6-1,TRBD2,ASRSGGARPEQF
15,TRBJ2-3,TRBV6-4,TRBD2,ASSEMPSGGARDTQY
12,TRBJ1-1,TRBV10-2,-,ASRDRLLNTEAF
13,TRBJ2-5,TRBV5-6,TRBD2,ASSLGLAGQETQY
9,TRBJ2-5,TRBV27,-,ASSSMETQY
13,TRBJ1-1,TRBV5-5,-,ASSFLTKKNTEAF
12,TRBJ2-7,TRBV6-5,TRBD1,ASSFTQGAREQY
12,TRBJ1-5,TRBV2,-,ASSETMSGQPQH
16,TRBJ1-5,TRBV6-1,TRBD1,ASSEPDRRTSSNQPQH
11,TRBJ1-1,TRBV6-6,-,ASSYALATEAF
11,TRBJ2-1,TRBV28,TRBD1,ASSLDRRNEQF
11,TRBJ1-1,TRBV18,-,ASSPGQNTEAF
11,TRBJ1-2,TRBV11-2,-,ASSFSVNYGYT
15,TRBJ2-3,TRBV7-3,TRBD2,ASSLISSGGSTDTQY
13,TRBJ2-1,TRBV6-5,TRBD1,ATYPGDRGRYEQF
13,TRBJ1-1,TRBV5-4,-,ASSVGGRMNTEAF
13,TRBJ2-1,TRBV5-8,-,ASSLIENSYNEQF
11,TRBJ1-1,TRBV11-2,-,ASREQGFTEAF
12,TRBJ2-7,TRBV10-2,-,ASSDGQGGYEQY
12,TRBJ2-1,TRBV10-3,TRBD1,AIGLRDSYNEQF
12,TRBJ1-2,TRBV5-4,-,ASTPRRGIYGYT
16,TRBJ2-6,TRBV5-7,TRBD2,ASSLRLAGSSGANVLT
13,TRBJ1-2,TRBV15,-,ATSPQGFGGYGYT
11,TRBJ1-1,TRBV25-1,-,ASSEFPSTTAF
14,TRBJ2-1,TRBV6-5,TRBD2,ASSYSTSGGNNEQF
12,TRBJ2-3,TRBV10-1,-,ASSVSGVTDTQY
10,TRBJ2-1,TRBV10-3,-,AISDSGNEQF
12,TRBJ2-7,TRBV11-2,-,ASSLDVALNEQY
12,TRBJ2-5,TRBV6-1,-,ASRPGLDQETQY
13,TRBJ2-1,TRBV28,TRBD2,ASSPEERGAYEQF
11,TRBJ2-1,TRBV11-2,TRBD2,ASSGTRSGEQF
13,TRBJ2-2,TRBV6-5,TRBD2,ASSYSGGASGELF
14,TRBJ1-1,TRBV10-2,-,ASSESGRPTNTEAF
11,TRBJ1-2,TRBV6-5,-,ASRSTGVYGYT
11,TRBJ2-7,TRBV5-1,TRBD1,ASRDSSSYEQY